This TCR beta chain was documented in a study of a mutant IDH1 vaccine in newly diagnosed glioma. Regarding the study as a whole: Pseudoprogression seemed unlinked to shifts in top peripheral T cell clonotypes.

Sample time point: baseline, week 1 (first vaccination visit). The treatment here: pre-vaccination baseline after standard-of-care therapy. The CDR3 runs to 16 residues. The germline V gene has CDR1 MNHEY and CDR2 SMNVEV (reference sequence). V was pared by 5 bases and J by 2 bases, with 19 bases between. With regard to this clone: Its antigen is undetermined.

Sequencing was performed with immunoSEQ multiplex PCR; in TCRdb, only in-frame clones are kept and a portion is missing. The table has some 59,000 clones, approximately 80% seen once. This chain connects TRBV27 to TRBJ2-7; TRBD1 is a possible D gene (6 bases). The source is a man younger than 30 with glioma. The sample was PBMCs, taken from a glioma patient treated with radiotherapy, temozolomide or both. This chain's CDR3 is CASSPMYYRVAYEQYF. Here the CDR3 DNA reads TGTGCCAGCAGTCCAATGTACTACAGGGTGGCCTACGAGCAGTACTTC.